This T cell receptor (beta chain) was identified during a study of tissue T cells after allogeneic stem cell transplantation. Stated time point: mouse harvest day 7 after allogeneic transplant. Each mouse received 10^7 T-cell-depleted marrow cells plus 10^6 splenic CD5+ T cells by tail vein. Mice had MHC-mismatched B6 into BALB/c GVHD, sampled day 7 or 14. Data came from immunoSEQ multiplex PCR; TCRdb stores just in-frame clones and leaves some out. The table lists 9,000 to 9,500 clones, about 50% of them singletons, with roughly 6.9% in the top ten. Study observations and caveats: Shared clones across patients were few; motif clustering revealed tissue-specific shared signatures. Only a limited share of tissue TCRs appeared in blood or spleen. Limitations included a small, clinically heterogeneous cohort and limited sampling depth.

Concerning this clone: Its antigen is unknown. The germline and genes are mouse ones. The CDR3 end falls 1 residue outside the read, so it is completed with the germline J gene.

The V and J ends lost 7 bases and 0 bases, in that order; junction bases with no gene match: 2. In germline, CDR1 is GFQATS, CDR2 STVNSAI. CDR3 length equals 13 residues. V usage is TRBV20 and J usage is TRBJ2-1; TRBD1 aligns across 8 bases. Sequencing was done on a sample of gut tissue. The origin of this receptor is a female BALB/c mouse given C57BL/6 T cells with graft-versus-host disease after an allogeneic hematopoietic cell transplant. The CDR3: CGDRGNNYAEQFF. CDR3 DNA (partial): TGTGGTGACAGGGGGAATAACTATGCTGAGCAGTTC.